Detailed here is one T cell receptor beta chain. Its cognate antigen is unknown. The CDR3 length is 12 residues. V lost 0 bases to trimming and J lost 4 bases, with 3 bases between them. Germline V CDR1 and CDR2: SGHNT, YYREEE (reference sequence). The data were produced by immunoSEQ multiplex PCR, yet TCRdb's version contains in-frame clones alone and is incomplete. The sample contains roughly 100,000 clones, 80% to 85% of which appear only once. These data originate in a study of T cell clones after liver transplantation. Study information: Liver transplant recipients had immunosuppression withdrawal attempted within 2 years. Tolerance: complete withdrawal held at least one year, liver enzymes staying within twice normal. Study-wide findings and caveats: Low donor cell numbers restricted donor-reactive repertoire measurement in two subjects.

Sorting of unstimulated PBMCs yielded separate CD3+CD4+ and CD3+CD8+ fractions. This sequence was found in a human donor who received a liver transplant. The material was CD4+ T cells from blood, obtained before liver transplant. V gene TRBV5-4 combines with J gene TRBJ2-3; D is unclear. The CDR3 is CASSLDADTQYF. CDR3 DNA sequence: TGTGCCAGCAGCTTGGACGCAGATACGCAGTATTTT.